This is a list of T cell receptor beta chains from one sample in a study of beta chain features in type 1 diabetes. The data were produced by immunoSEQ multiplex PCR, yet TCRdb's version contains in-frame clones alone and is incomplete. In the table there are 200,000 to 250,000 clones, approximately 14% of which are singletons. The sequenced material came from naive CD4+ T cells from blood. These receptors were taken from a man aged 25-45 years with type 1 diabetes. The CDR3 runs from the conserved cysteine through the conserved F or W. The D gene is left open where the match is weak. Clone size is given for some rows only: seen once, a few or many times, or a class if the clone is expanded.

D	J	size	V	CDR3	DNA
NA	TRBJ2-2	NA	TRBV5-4	CASSPGVTANTGELFF	TGTGCCAGCAGCCCAGGGGTAACCGCGAACACCGGGGAGCTGTTTTTT
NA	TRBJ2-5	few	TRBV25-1	CASSELAAVQETQYF	TGTGCCAGCAGTGAATTAGCCGCGGTCCAAGAGACCCAGTACTTC
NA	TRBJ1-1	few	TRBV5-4	CASSLSTGGNTEAFF	TGTGCCAGCAGCTTGTCCACTGGCGGGAACACTGAAGCTTTCTTT
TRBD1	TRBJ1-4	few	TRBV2	CASMRTGLEKLFF	TGTGCCAGCATGAGGACAGGGTTGGAAAAACTGTTTTTT
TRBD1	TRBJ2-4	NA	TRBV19	CASSIDWDRERYF	TGTGCCAGTAGTATAGATTGGGACAGGGAGAGGTACTTC
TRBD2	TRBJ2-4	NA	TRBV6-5	CATSGGGEGIQYF	TGTGCCACTTCCGGAGGCGGGGAGGGCATTCAGTACTTC
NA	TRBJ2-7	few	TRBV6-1	CASSERQVYEQYF	TGTGCCAGCAGTGAAAGACAGGTCTACGAGCAGTACTTC
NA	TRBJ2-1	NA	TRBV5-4	CASSLGGGAYNEQFF	TGTGCCAGCAGCTTGGGGGGAGGTGCCTACAATGAGCAGTTCTTC
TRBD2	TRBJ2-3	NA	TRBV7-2	CASSSSGIDTDTQYF	TGTGCCAGCAGCTCGAGCGGGATTGACACAGATACGCAGTATTTT
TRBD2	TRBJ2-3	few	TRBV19	CASRTAGEADTQYF	TGTGCCAGTCGTACAGCGGGAGAGGCAGATACGCAGTATTTT
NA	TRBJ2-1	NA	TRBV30	CAWRMTDYNEQFF	TGTGCCTGGAGGATGACAGACTACAATGAGCAGTTCTTC
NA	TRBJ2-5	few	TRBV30	CAWSVSRGQETQYF	TGTGCCTGGAGTGTTTCCAGGGGTCAAGAGACCCAGTACTTC
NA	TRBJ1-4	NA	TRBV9	CASSVRAGGQGSEKLFF	TGTGCCAGCAGCGTAAGGGCCGGGGGGCAGGGCTCCGAAAAACTGTTTTTT
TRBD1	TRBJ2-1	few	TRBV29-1	CSARTGGAYEQFF	TGCAGCGCCCGGACAGGGGGCGCGTATGAGCAGTTCTTC
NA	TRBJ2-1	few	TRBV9	CASSPQNEQFF	TGTGCCAGCAGCCCCCAGAATGAGCAGTTCTTC
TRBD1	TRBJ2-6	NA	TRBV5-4	CASSLGGRTGSGANVLTF	TGTGCCAGCAGCTTGGGGGGGCGGACAGGGTCTGGGGCCAACGTCCTGACTTTC
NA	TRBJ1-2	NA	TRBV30	CAWGTGDYGYTF	TGTGCCTGGGGGACGGGGGACTATGGCTACACCTTC
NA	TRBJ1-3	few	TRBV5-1	CASSFGSSGNTIYF	TGCGCCAGCAGCTTCGGGAGCTCTGGAAACACCATATATTTT
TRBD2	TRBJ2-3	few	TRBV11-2	CASSLRLAGGRSDTQYF	TGTGCCAGCAGCCTCCGACTAGCGGGGGGAAGATCAGATACGCAGTATTTT
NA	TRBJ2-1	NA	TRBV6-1	CASSTRGAGKGEQFF	TGTGCCAGCAGTACCCGCGGGGCAGGGAAGGGTGAGCAGTTCTTC
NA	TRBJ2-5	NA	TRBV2	CASSEVNSETQYF	TGTGCCAGCAGTGAAGTTAACTCGGAGACCCAGTACTTC
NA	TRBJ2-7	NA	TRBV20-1	CSAQGSYEQYF	TGCAGTGCTCAGGGGAGCTACGAGCAGTACTTC
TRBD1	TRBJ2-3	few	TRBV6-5	CASRPDRVYTDTQYF	TGTGCCAGCAGACCTGACAGGGTTTACACAGATACGCAGTATTTT
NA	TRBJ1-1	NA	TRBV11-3	CASSLVGGRGSTEAFF	TGTGCCAGCAGCTTAGTCGGTGGCAGGGGATCCACTGAAGCTTTCTTT
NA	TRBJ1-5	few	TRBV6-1	CASSEYPAGQPQHF	TGTGCCAGCAGTGAATATCCGGCAGGTCAGCCCCAGCATTTT
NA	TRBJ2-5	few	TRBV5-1	CASSLDREETQYF	TGCGCCAGCAGCTTGGACAGGGAGGAGACCCAGTACTTC
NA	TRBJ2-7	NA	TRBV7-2	CASRAGGYEQYF	TGTGCCAGCAGAGCAGGAGGGTACGAGCAGTACTTC
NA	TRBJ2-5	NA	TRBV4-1	CASRGAGQETQYF	TGCGCCAGCAGAGGAGCCGGGCAAGAGACCCAGTACTTC
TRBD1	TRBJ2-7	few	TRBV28	CASFPGQRSYEQYF	TGTGCCAGCTTTCCGGGACAGCGCTCCTACGAGCAGTACTTC
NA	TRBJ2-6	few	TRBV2	CASSERTVGANVLTF	TGTGCCAGCAGTGAGCGGACAGTTGGGGCCAACGTCCTGACTTTC